The source of this T cell receptor beta chain is a study of CD8+CD57+ T cells in acquired aplastic anemia. About the research overall: On average, sorted CD4+ and CD8+ cells gave 3.2 ug of DNA.

TCR beta VDJ and CDR3 were profiled, and genomic DNA was the template. TCRdb processed the reads anew with MiXCR; each CDR3 protein has one entry. The data contain under 350,000 distinct CDR3 sequences, 56% of them singletons. Whole-study findings and limits: Overlapping CD8+ CDR3 repertoires of patients and controls contained under 30 shared sequences.

Regarding this clonotype: The antigen is not known.

Germline V gene sequence: CDR1 SEHNR, CDR2 FQNEAQ (reference sequence). The V end was cut by 4 bases, the J end by 5 bases, with 14 bases between. The CDR3 extends over 14 amino acids. The patients chosen for sequencing had shown expansion of CD8+CD57+ cells (detected by flow cytometry). When blood sampling took place, the patients had received no therapy. V usage is TRBV7-9 and J usage is TRBJ2-5; no firm D call. The TCR comes from a human donor with aplastic anemia. Sequenced: sorted CD4+, CD8+, or CD8+CD57+ T cells (not recorded which) from PBMCs. CDR3 sequence reads: CASSSELVGETQYF. In DNA form, the CDR3 reads TGTGCCAGCAGCTCGGAGTTAGTCGGCGAGACCCAGTACTTC.